Listed below are T cell receptor beta chains from one sample, sequenced in a study of blood T cell repertoires in COVID-19. TCRdb keeps only in-frame clones here, not all; method: immunoSEQ multiplex PCR. The table has 200,000 to 300,000 clones, roughly 88% seen once. The sequenced sample was peripheral blood. The origin of the receptors is a man between 35 and 55 years old who had recovered from COVID-19. The CDR3 runs from the conserved cysteine through the conserved F or W. D genes are given only for firm matches. The listing skips clone size in some rows; elsewhere it reads once, few, many or a size class.

TRBJ1-1	TRBV7-6	NA	TRBD1	CASSLGAGGNTEAFF	TGTGCCAGCAGCTTAGGGGCAGGGGGAAACACTGAAGCTTTCTTT
TRBJ1-2	TRBV7-8	NA	NA	CASSLSVNYGYTF	TGTGCCAGCAGCCTCTCAGTAAACTATGGCTACACCTTC
TRBJ2-1	TRBV19	NA	TRBD2	CASSIVAGDNEQFF	TGTGCCAGTAGTATAGTTGCGGGAGACAATGAGCAGTTCTTC
TRBJ1-1	TRBV6-5	NA	NA	CASSYSPISKTEAFF	TGTGCCAGCAGTTATTCCCCTATTTCCAAAACTGAAGCTTTCTTT
TRBJ1-3	TRBV4-3	NA	NA	CASSQDLISGSGNTIYF	TGCGCCAGCAGCCAAGATCTCATATCCGGTTCCGGAAACACCATATATTTT
TRBJ1-5	TRBV4-3	NA	NA	CASSQDVLGQGNQPQHF	TGCGCCAGCAGCCAAGATGTTTTGGGTCAGGGCAATCAGCCCCAGCATTTT
TRBJ1-1	TRBV2	NA	NA	CASSDLRMGNTEAFF	TGTGCCAGCAGTGACCTGAGGATGGGGAACACTGAAGCTTTCTTT
TRBJ2-3	TRBV4-3	NA	TRBD1	CASSQEAGQVTDTQYF	TGCGCCAGCAGCCAAGAGGCGGGACAGGTCACAGATACGCAGTATTTT
TRBJ2-1	TRBV15	NA	TRBD2	CATSGTSGRPHNEQFF	TGTGCCACCAGCGGGACTAGCGGGAGGCCACACAATGAGCAGTTCTTC
TRBJ2-4	TRBV6-2/TRBV6-3	NA	TRBD1	CASSYRDRLAKNIQYF	TGTGCCAGCAGTTACCGGGACAGACTAGCCAAAAACATTCAGTACTTC
TRBJ1-5	TRBV27	NA	NA	CASRPYSRNQPQHF	TGTGCCAGCAGACCCTACAGTCGGAATCAGCCCCAGCATTTT
TRBJ1-1	TRBV6-5	NA	NA	CASSYSFKRVNTEAFF	TGTGCCAGCAGTTACTCGTTTAAGAGGGTGAACACTGAAGCTTTCTTT
TRBJ1-1	TRBV7-8	NA	NA	CATKGAMNTEAFF	TGTGCCACCAAGGGAGCGATGAACACTGAAGCTTTCTTT
TRBJ2-2	TRBV7-9	once	TRBD1	CASRKRDRNTGELFF	TGTGCCAGCAGAAAAAGGGACAGAAACACCGGGGAGCTGTTTTTT
TRBJ1-2	TRBV15	NA	NA	CATSRDTRVDGYTF	TGTGCCACCAGCAGAGATACCCGGGTAGATGGCTACACCTTC
TRBJ2-7	TRBV5-4	NA	NA	CASSLGRGAGYEQYF	TGTGCCAGCAGCTTGGGCAGGGGCGCCGGGTACGAGCAGTACTTC
TRBJ2-5	TRBV12-3/TRBV12-4	NA	TRBD2	CASASGTQETQYF	TGTGCCAGCGCCAGCGGGACCCAAGAGACCCAGTACTTC
TRBJ2-2	TRBV11-2	NA	NA	CASSLGSEAGELFF	TGTGCCAGCAGCTTGGGGAGCGAGGCCGGGGAGCTGTTTTTT
TRBJ2-5	TRBV4-2	NA	NA	CASSPYSGTQETQYF	TGTGCCAGCAGCCCCTATAGCGGAACACAAGAGACCCAGTACTTC
TRBJ1-5	TRBV10-3	NA	TRBD1	CAISESRDRLNQPQHF	TGTGCCATCAGTGAATCCCGGGACAGGCTCAATCAGCCCCAGCATTTT
TRBJ1-2	TRBV11-3	once	NA	CASSQGWYGYTF	TGTGCCAGCAGCCAGGGTTGGTATGGCTACACCTTC
TRBJ1-1	TRBV10-1	NA	NA	CASSDSQGTEAFF	TGCGCCAGCAGTGATTCACAGGGAACTGAAGCTTTCTTT
TRBJ1-1	TRBV6-5	few	NA	CASSSPNTEAFF	TGTGCCAGCAGTTCCCCTAACACTGAAGCTTTCTTT
TRBJ2-7	TRBV6-1	NA	NA	CASSPTGSEQYF	TGTGCCAGCAGCCCCACGGGGTCCGAGCAGTACTTC
TRBJ2-4	TRBV11-3	NA	NA	CASSLKPAGRGEIAKNIQYF	TGTGCCAGCAGCCTTAAGCCGGCCGGCAGGGGCGAAATAGCCAAAAACATTCAGTACTTC
TRBJ2-7	TRBV20-1	once	NA	CSASERVAYEQYF	TGCAGTGCTAGTGAGCGGGTTGCCTACGAGCAGTACTTC
TRBJ2-1	TRBV7-9	NA	TRBD2	CASSFPGLVFNEQFF	TGTGCCAGCAGCTTCCCGGGACTAGTCTTCAATGAGCAGTTCTTC
TRBJ2-7	TRBV3-1/TRBV3-2	NA	TRBD1	CASRGTGAREQYF	TGTGCCAGCAGGGGGACAGGAGCCCGCGAGCAGTACTTC
TRBJ1-1	TRBV2	NA	NA	CASSEVQGGTEAFF	TGTGCCAGCAGTGAAGTACAGGGAGGGACTGAAGCTTTCTTT
TRBJ1-4	TRBV4-2	once	TRBD1	CASSQRGQGSNEKLFF	TGTGCCAGCAGCCAAAGAGGACAGGGTTCTAATGAAAAACTGTTTTTT
TRBJ2-1	TRBV5-1	NA	NA	CASSLDSFNEQFF	TGCGCCAGCAGCTTGGACTCGTTCAATGAGCAGTTCTTC
TRBJ2-3	TRBV6-6	NA	TRBD1	CASSSGQGTDTQYF	TGTGCCAGCAGTTCAGGACAGGGCACAGATACGCAGTATTTT
TRBJ1-1	TRBV4-1	NA	NA	CASSQAPSRGIAEAFF	TGCGCCAGCAGCCAAGCCCCGTCGAGGGGGATCGCTGAAGCTTTCTTT
TRBJ2-5	TRBV27	NA	TRBD1	CASSQDLTGVETQYF	TGTGCCAGCAGTCAAGACTTGACAGGGGTAGAGACCCAGTACTTC
TRBJ2-3	TRBV5-1	NA	NA	CASSWGPGGTDTQYF	TGCGCCAGCAGCTGGGGCCCAGGGGGCACAGATACGCAGTATTTT
TRBJ2-3	TRBV7-8	NA	TRBD1	CASSFSGQGPGDTQYF	TGTGCCAGCAGCTTTTCAGGACAGGGGCCCGGAGATACGCAGTATTTT
TRBJ1-1	TRBV29-1	NA	NA	CSVRWGKQAFF	TGCAGCGTTCGGTGGGGCAAGCAAGCTTTCTTT
TRBJ2-6	TRBV13	NA	NA	CASKLGEANVLTF	TGTGCCAGCAAGTTGGGAGAGGCCAACGTCCTGACTTTC
TRBJ1-2	TRBV7-9	NA	NA	CASSLLGTTFGLAGYTF	TGTGCCAGCAGCTTATTAGGGACAACCTTCGGCCTGGCTGGCTACACCTTC
TRBJ2-7	TRBV5-4	NA	NA	CASSSPQGEQYF	TGTGCCAGCAGCTCACCGCAGGGCGAGCAGTACTTC
TRBJ2-7	TRBV5-1	NA	NA	CASSFFGRDDEQYF	TGCGCCAGCAGCTTTTTCGGCAGGGATGACGAGCAGTACTTC
TRBJ2-1	TRBV7-2	NA	TRBD1	CASSARRSGTVHNEQFF	TGTGCCAGCAGCGCAAGACGATCCGGGACAGTCCACAATGAGCAGTTCTTC
TRBJ1-1	TRBV7-9	NA	NA	CASSSQQMNTEAFF	TGTGCCAGCAGCTCGCAACAGATGAACACTGAAGCTTTCTTT
TRBJ1-2	TRBV27	NA	NA	CASAHLESGYTF	TGTGCCAGCGCCCACCTCGAGAGTGGCTACACCTTC
TRBJ2-6	TRBV5-1	NA	NA	CASSLGGMSGANVLTF	TGCGCCAGCAGCCTTGGGGGGATGTCTGGGGCCAACGTCCTGACTTTC
TRBJ2-2	TRBV5-1	NA	NA	CASSTLGSETGELFF	TGCGCCAGCAGCACGCTTGGATCGGAGACCGGGGAGCTGTTTTTT
TRBJ1-1	TRBV7-8	NA	NA	CASSHKWGEGEAFF	TGTGCCAGCAGTCATAAGTGGGGCGAAGGCGAAGCTTTCTTT
TRBJ1-1	TRBV6-2/TRBV6-3	NA	TRBD1	CASSYSGQGREAFF	TGTGCCAGCAGTTACTCCGGACAGGGCAGGGAAGCTTTCTTT
TRBJ1-5	TRBV24-1	few	NA	CATAGSNQPQHF	TGTGCCACGGCGGGTAGCAATCAGCCCCAGCATTTT
TRBJ1-2	TRBV18	NA	TRBD1	CASSPGTGVDYGYTF	TGTGCCAGCTCACCAGGGACAGGGGTAGATTATGGCTACACCTTC
TRBJ1-5	TRBV30	NA	NA	CAWSGQSNQPQHF	TGTGCCTGGAGTGGACAGAGCAATCAGCCCCAGCATTTT
TRBJ2-2	TRBV7-9	NA	NA	CASSPGLRNHTGELFF	TGTGCCAGCAGCCCGGGATTGCGTAACCACACCGGGGAGCTGTTTTTT
TRBJ2-5	TRBV27	NA	TRBD1	CASSPDRRQETQYF	TGTGCCAGCAGTCCGGACAGGAGGCAAGAGACCCAGTACTTC
TRBJ1-1	TRBV27	NA	NA	CASSILYVPLKEAFF	TGTGCCAGCAGTATCCTATACGTGCCCCTAAAGGAAGCTTTCTTT